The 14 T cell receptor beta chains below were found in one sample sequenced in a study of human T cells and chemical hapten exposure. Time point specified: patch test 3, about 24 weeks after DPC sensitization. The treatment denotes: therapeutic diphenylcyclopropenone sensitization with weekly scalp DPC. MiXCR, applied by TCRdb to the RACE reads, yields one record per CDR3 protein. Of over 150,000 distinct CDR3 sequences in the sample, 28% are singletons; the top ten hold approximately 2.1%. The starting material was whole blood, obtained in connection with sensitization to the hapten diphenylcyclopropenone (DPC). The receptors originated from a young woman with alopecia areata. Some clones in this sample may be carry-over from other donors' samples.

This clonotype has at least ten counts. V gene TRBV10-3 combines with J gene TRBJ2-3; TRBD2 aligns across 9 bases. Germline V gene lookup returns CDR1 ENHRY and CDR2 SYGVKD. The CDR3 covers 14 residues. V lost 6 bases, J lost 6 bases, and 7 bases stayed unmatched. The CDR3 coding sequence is TGTGCCATCAGAAGAGCGGGAGGTGGTGATACGCAGTATTTT. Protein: CAIRRAGGGDTQYF.

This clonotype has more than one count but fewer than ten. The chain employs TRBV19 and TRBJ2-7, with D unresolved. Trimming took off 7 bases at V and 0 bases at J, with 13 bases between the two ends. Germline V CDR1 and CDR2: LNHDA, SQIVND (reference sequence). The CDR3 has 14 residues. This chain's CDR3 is CASNRATSSYEQYF. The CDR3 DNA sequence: TGTGCCAGTAACCGGGCCACCAGCTCCTACGAGCAGTACTTC.

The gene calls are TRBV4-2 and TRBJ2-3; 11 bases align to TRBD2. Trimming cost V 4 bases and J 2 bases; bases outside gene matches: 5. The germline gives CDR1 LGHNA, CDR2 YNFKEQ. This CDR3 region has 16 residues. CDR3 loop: CASSLVTSGATDTQYF. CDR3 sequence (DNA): TGTGCCAGCAGCCTAGTGACTAGCGGGGCCACAGATACGCAGTATTTT.

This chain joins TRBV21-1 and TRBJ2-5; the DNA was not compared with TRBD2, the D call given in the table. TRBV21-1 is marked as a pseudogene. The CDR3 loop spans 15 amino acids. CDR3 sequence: CASRADRDSQETQYF. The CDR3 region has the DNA TGTGCCAGCAGGGCAGACCGGGACTCCCAAGAGACCCAGTACTTC.

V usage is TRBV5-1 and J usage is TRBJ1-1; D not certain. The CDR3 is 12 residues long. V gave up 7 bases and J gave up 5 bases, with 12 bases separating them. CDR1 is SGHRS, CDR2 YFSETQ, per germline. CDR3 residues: CASSWDWTEAFF. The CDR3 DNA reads TGCGCCAGCTCGTGGGATTGGACTGAAGCTTTCTTT.

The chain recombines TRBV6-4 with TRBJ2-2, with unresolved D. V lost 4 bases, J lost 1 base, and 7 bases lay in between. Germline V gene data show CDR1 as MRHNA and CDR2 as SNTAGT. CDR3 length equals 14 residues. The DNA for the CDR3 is TGTGCCAGCAGTGTTGGGGAGAACACCGGGGAGCTGTTTTTT. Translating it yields CASSVGENTGELFF.

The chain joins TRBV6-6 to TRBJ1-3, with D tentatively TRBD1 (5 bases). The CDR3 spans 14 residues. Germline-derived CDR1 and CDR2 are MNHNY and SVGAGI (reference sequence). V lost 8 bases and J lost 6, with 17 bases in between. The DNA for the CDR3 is TGTGCCAGCTGCTATTCCAGGGAGATAAACACCATATATTTT. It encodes CASCYSREINTIYF.

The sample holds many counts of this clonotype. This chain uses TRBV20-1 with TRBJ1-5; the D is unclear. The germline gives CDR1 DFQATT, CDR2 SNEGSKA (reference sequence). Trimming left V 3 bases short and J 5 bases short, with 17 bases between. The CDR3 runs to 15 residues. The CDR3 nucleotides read TGCAGTGCTAGTGTGACCCACGGCGGGGATCAGCCCCAGCATTTT. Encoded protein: CSASVTHGGDQPQHF.

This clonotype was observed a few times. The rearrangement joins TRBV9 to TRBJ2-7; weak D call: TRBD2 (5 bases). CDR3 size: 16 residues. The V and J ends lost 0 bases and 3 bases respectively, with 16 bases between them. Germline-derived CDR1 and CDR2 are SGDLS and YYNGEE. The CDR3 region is CASSVAPGGRSYEQYF. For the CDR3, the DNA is TGTGCCAGCAGCGTAGCTCCCGGAGGTAGAAGCTACGAGCAGTACTTC.

The CDR3 reads CSVEISASGNTIYF. Written as DNA, the CDR3 is TGCAGCGTTGAAATATCAGCCTCTGGAAACACCATATATTTT. V gene TRBV29-1 combines with J gene TRBJ1-3; no firm D call. There are 14 residues in the CDR3. Deletions cut 2 bases from V and 0 bases from J, with 8 bases between. Germline V gives CDR1 SQVTM, CDR2 ANQGSEA. The whole variable domain, filled in from reference TRBV29-1 and TRBJ1-3, reads SAVISQKPSRDICQRGTSLTIQCQVDSQVTMMFWYRQQPGQSLTLIATANQGSEATYESGFVIDKFPISRPNLTFSTLTVSNMSPEDSSIYLCSVEISASGNTIYFGEGSWLTVV.

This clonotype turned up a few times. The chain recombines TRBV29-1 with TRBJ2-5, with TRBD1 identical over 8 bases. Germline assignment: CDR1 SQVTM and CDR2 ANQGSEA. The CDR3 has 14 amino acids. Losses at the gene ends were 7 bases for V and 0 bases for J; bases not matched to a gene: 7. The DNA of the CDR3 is TGCAGCGCTCAAACAGGGGGAAACCAAGAGACCCAGTACTTC. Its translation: CSAQTGGNQETQYF.

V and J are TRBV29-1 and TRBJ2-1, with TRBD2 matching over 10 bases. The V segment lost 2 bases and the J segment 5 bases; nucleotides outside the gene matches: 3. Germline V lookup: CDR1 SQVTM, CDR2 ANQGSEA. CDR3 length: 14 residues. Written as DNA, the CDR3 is TGCAGCGTTGAAAGGGGACTAGCGAACAATGAGCAGTTCTTC. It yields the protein CSVERGLANNEQFF.

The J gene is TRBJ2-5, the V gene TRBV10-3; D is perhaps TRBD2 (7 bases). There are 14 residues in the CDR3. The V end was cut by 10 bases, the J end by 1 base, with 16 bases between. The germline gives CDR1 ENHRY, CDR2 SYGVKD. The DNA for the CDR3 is TGTGCCACGACACAGGGAGGGCCCCAAGAGACCCAGTACTTC. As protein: CATTQGGPQETQYF.

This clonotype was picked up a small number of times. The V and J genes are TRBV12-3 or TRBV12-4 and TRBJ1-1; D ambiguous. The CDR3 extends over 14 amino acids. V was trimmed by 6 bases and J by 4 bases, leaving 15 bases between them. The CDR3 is CASRSGSRATEAFF. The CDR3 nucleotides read TGTGCCAGCAGATCTGGTTCCCGCGCCACTGAAGCTTTCTTT.